These 10 T cell receptor beta chains originate from one sample sequenced in a study of neoadjuvant anti-PD-1 for oral cavity cancer (dated by TCRdb to 2020 to 2022). The label giving this sample's time point can be read as: before neoadjuvant nivolumab. The library was produced with the immunoSEQ multiplex PCR assay. TCRdb stores this immuneACCESS table with in-frame sequences only. Part of the clones is absent; in the studies checked, under half of the shortfall reflects unresolved V genes, and no reason is known for the rest. In this sample the table shows tens of thousands of clones, roughly three quarters of which occur a single time. The ten largest clones take up 2.6% of the sample. This specimen was PBMCs, taken before nivolumab (anti-PD-1) treatment. All receptors come from a person aged 35 to 85 with oral cavity squamous cell carcinoma.

This clone was seen a single time. V gene TRBV6-1 combines with J gene TRBJ2-2; D gene uncertain. CDR1 is MNHNS and CDR2 is SASEGT in the germline V gene. This CDR3 is 11 amino acids long. Trimming left V 3 bases short and J 6 bases short, with 2 bases between. This CDR3 is CASSDPGELFF. DNA of the CDR3: TGTGCCAGCAGTGATCCCGGGGAGCTGTTTTTT.

This clone was counted once. In DNA, the CDR3 is TGTGCCAGTAGTAGATCTGGGGGCGATCAGCCCCAGCATTTT. This gives the protein CASSRSGGDQPQHF. The rearrangement links TRBV19 to TRBJ1-5, with D possibly matching TRBD1 (6 bases). The germline V and J ends were trimmed by 4 bases and 5 bases, with 12 bases remaining between them. Germline values: CDR1 LNHDA, CDR2 SQIVND (reference sequence). The CDR3 covers 14 residues.

This clone was seen once. The chain links TRBV6-6 to TRBJ2-1; D is unresolved. V lost 5 bases, J lost 7 bases, and 6 bases lay in between. The CDR3 runs to 11 residues. Germline V CDR1 and CDR2: MNHNY, SVGAGI (reference sequence). The CDR3 DNA sequence: TGTGCCAGCAGTCTACGGAATGAGCAGTTCTTC. It is translated as CASSLRNEQFF.

V is TRBV11-2 and J is TRBJ2-1, with 14 bases fitting TRBD2. Germline V lookup: CDR1 SGHAT, CDR2 FQNNGV. The CDR3 is made up of 16 amino acids. The junction had 8 bases not matched to a gene; V was cut back by 4 bases and J by 9 bases. The CDR3, as DNA: TGTGCCAGCAGCTCCAATCGACTAGCGGGAGGGTCTGAGCAGTTCTTC. It codes for CASSSNRLAGGSEQFF.

This clone was recorded only once. V is TRBV5-1 and J is TRBJ1-4, with 8 bases identical to TRBD1. With V trimmed by 4 bases and J by 7 bases, 6 bases remained unmatched. Germline assignment: CDR1 SGHRS and CDR2 YFSETQ. The CDR3 runs 14 residues. This CDR3 reads CASSRGQEGEKLFF. CDR3 bases: TGCGCCAGCAGCCGGGGACAGGAAGGTGAAAAACTGTTTTTT. Full variable domain (remainder filled in from reference TRBV5-1 and TRBJ1-4): KAGVTQTPRYLIKTRGQQVTLSCSPISGHRSVSWYQQTPGQGLQFLFEYFSETQRNKGNFPGRFSGRQFSNSRSEMNVSTLELGDSALYLCASSRGQEGEKLFFGSGTQLSVL.

The V gene is TRBV6-4, the J gene TRBJ2-2, with D possibly being TRBD2 (6 bases). The CDR3 spans 14 residues. Per germline, CDR1 MRHNA and CDR2 SNTAGT. V lost 8 bases to trimming and J lost 4 bases, with 14 bases between them. DNA for the CDR3: TGTGCCAGCCGACTAGAAGAGGGCACCGGGGAGCTGTTTTTT. It codes for CASRLEEGTGELFF.

V gene TRBV21-1 combines with J gene TRBJ1-2. TRBV21-1 is a documented pseudogene. This CDR3 contains 13 residues. The CDR3 reads CASSKRRDYGYTF. The CDR3 DNA follows: TGTGCCAGCAGCAAGCGGAGGGACTATGGCTACACCTTC.

In this sample, this clone turned up once. The V call is TRBV10-3, the J call TRBJ1-1; the D gene is possibly TRBD1 (5 bases). The germline V and J ends were trimmed by 6 bases and 0 bases, with 8 bases remaining between them. The germline V gene has CDR1 ENHRY and CDR2 SYGVKD. There are 13 residues in the CDR3. CDR3 loop: CAIRSTVNTEAFF. Here the CDR3 DNA reads TGTGCCATCAGATCGACAGTGAACACTGAAGCTTTCTTT.

This clone was counted once. CDR3 DNA sequence: TGTGCCAGCAGGGAGGCGGCTAGCCGCGGAGACGAGCAGTACTTC. Translation: CASREAASRGDEQYF. The chain joins TRBV11-2 to TRBJ2-7, with D perhaps TRBD2 (5 bases). The CDR3 is 15 residues long. Trimming stripped 6 bases from V and 5 bases from J, with 20 bases between. In germline, CDR1 is SGHAT, CDR2 FQNNGV.

The rearrangement joins TRBV6-5 to TRBJ2-3; 7 positions agree with TRBD2. Unmatched junction bases numbered 2, after V lost 6 bases and J lost 8 bases. This CDR3 comprises 11 residues. The germline V gene has CDR1 MNHEY and CDR2 SVGAGI. CDR3 residues: CASSSGGTQYF. The CDR3 DNA reads TGTGCCAGCAGCTCGGGGGGTACGCAGTATTTT.